This TCR beta chain was identified during a study of T cell changes during pregnancy in multiple sclerosis. The table came from immunoSEQ multiplex PCR; TCRdb's copy has only in-frame clones and leaves some out. The sample carries about 100,000 clones, around 90% recorded once. The sequence was collected from a female donor with multiple sclerosis, enrolled in a pregnancy study. Material: peripheral blood, obtained in the second trimester of pregnancy.

CDR3 DNA sequence: TGTGCCAGCAGTGGACAGGGGGCGCCGGGAGATACGCAGTATTTT. Amino acid sequence: CASSGQGAPGDTQYF. The J gene is TRBJ2-3, the V gene TRBV6-1; TRBD1 matches at 10 bases. Germline loops: CDR1 MNHNS, CDR2 SASEGT. V trimming: 4 bases; J trimming: 5 bases; junction bases outside the gene matches: 6. The CDR3 is made up of 15 amino acids.